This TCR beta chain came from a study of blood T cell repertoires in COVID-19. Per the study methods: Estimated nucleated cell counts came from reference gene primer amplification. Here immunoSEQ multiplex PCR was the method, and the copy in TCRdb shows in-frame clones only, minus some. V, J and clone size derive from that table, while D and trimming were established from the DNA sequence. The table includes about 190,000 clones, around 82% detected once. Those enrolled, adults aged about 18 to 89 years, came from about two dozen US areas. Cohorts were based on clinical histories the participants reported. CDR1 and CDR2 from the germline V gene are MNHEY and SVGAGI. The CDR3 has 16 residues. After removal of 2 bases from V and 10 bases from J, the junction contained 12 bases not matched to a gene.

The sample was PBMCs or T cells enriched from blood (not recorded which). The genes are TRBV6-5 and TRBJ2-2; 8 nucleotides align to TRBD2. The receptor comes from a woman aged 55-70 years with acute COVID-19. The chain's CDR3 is CASSYRGGAPEEELFF. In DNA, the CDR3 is TGTGCCAGCAGTTACCGGGGGGGGGCACCAGAGGAGGAGCTGTTTTTT.